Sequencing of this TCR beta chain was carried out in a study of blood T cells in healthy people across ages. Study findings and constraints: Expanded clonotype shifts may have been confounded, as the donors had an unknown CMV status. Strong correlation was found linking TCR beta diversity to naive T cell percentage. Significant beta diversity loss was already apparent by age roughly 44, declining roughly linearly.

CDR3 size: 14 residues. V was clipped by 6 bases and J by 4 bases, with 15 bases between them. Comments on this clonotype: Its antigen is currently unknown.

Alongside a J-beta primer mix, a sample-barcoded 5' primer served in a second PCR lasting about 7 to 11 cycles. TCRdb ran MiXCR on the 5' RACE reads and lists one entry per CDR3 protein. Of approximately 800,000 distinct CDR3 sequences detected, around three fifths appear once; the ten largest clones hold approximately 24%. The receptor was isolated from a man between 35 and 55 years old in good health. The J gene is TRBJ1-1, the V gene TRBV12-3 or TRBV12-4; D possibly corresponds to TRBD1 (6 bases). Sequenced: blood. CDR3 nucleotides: TGTGCCAGCAGATCCCAGGGGTTATTCACTGAAGCTTTCTTT. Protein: CASRSQGLFTEAFF.